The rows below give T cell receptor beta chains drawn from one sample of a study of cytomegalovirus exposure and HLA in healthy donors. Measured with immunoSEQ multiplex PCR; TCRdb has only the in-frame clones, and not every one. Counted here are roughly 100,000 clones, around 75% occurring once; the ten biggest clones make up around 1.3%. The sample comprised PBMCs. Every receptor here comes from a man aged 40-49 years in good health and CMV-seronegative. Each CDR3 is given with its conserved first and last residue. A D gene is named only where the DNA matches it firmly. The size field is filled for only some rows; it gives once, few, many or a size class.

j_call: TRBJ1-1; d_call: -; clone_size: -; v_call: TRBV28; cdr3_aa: CASRADSYTEAFF; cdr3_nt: TGTGCCAGCAGGGCGGACAGTTACACTGAAGCTTTCTTT
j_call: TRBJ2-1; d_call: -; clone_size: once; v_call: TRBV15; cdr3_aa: CATSRNGGLVNEQFF; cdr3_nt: TGTGCCACCAGCAGAAACGGAGGTCTTGTGAATGAGCAGTTCTTC
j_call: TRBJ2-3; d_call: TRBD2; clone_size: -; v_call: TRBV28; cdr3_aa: CASSLDFLAGEGTDTQYF; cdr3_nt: TGTGCCAGCAGTTTAGATTTTCTAGCGGGGGAGGGCACAGATACGCAGTATTTT
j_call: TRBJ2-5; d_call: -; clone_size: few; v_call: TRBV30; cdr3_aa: CAWSLIGPRETQYF; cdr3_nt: TGTGCCTGGAGTTTAATTGGGCCACGGGAGACCCAGTACTTC
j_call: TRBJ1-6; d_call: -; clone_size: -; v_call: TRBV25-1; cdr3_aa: CASMTSNSPLHF; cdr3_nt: TGTGCCAGCATGACTAGTAATTCACCCCTCCACTTT
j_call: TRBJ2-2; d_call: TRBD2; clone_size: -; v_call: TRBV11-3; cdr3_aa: CASRVAGTNTGELFF; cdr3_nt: TGTGCCAGCAGAGTAGCGGGAACGAACACCGGGGAGCTGTTTTTT
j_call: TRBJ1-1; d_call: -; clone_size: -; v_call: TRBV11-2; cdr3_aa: CASSPLTGLGTEAFF; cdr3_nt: TGTGCCAGCAGCCCCCTGACAGGACTGGGCACTGAAGCTTTCTTT
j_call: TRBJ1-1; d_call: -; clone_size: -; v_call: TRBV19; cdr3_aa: CASRRTEEAFF; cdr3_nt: TGTGCCAGTAGAAGGACAGAAGAAGCTTTCTTT
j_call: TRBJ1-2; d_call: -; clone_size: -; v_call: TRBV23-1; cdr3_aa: CASSQNRAWGYTF; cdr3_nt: TGCGCCAGCAGTCAAAACAGGGCGTGGGGCTACACCTTC
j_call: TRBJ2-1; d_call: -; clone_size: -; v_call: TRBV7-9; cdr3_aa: CASSLGGGDNEQFF; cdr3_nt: TGTGCCAGCAGCTTAGGAGGAGGGGACAATGAGCAGTTCTTC
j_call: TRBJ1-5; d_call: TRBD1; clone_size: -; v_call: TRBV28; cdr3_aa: CASSLMGDRESQPQHF; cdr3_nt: TGTGCCAGCAGTTTAATGGGAGACAGGGAAAGTCAGCCCCAGCATTTT
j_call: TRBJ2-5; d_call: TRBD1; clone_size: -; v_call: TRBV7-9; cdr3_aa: CASSRRTGVEETQYF; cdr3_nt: TGTGCCAGCAGCCGCCGGACAGGGGTGGAAGAGACCCAGTACTTC
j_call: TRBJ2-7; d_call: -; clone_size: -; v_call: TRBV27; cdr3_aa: CASSRPDSYEQYF; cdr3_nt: TGTGCCAGCAGTCGCCCCGACAGCTACGAGCAGTACTTC
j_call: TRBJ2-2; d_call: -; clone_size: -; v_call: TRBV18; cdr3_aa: CASSSYGYTGELFF; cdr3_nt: TGTGCCAGCTCATCGTACGGGTATACCGGGGAGCTGTTTTTT
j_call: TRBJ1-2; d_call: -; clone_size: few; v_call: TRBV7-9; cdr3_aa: CASSPHPGGTNYGYTF; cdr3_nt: TGTGCCAGCAGCCCACACCCGGGGGGGACTAACTATGGCTACACCTTC
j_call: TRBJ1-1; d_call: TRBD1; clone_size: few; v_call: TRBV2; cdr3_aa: CASRDNRGLGTEAFF; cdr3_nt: TGTGCCAGCAGGGATAACAGGGGGCTTGGGACTGAAGCTTTCTTT
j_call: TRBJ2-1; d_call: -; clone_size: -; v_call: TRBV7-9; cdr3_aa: CASSLAFSGWHEQFF; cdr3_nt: TGTGCCAGCAGCTTAGCGTTTTCAGGGTGGCATGAGCAGTTCTTC
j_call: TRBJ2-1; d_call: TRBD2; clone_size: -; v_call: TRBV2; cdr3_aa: CASTSGPYNEQFF; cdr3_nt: TGTGCCAGTACTAGCGGGCCTTACAATGAGCAGTTCTTC
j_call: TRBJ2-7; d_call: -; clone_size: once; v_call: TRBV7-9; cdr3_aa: CASSLGRSYEQYF; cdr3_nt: TGTGCCAGCAGCTTAGGTCGCTCCTACGAGCAGTACTTC